The rows below give T cell receptor beta chains drawn from one sample of a study of blood T cells in healthy people across ages. MiXCR, applied by TCRdb to the 5' RACE reads, yields one record per CDR3 protein. The sample lists about 1.6 million distinct CDR3 sequences, about 31% occurring once. Sequencing was carried out using blood. The receptors come from a woman in her 30s in good health. Both conserved end residues are part of each CDR3. D genes are given only for firm matches. Size is stated for part of the rows, as once, few or many counts, or as a class when the clone is expanded.

v_call: TRBV20-1; j_call: TRBJ2-3; clone_size: -; d_call: -; cdr3_length: 15; cdr3_nt: TGCAGTGCTAGAGTAGACAGAGATAGCACAGATACGCAGTATTTT; cdr3_aa: CSARVDRDSTDTQYF
v_call: TRBV7-2; j_call: TRBJ1-6; clone_size: few; d_call: -; cdr3_length: 13; cdr3_nt: TGTGCCAGCAGCTTCTCAGGGTTGGCACCCCTCCACTTT; cdr3_aa: CASSFSGLAPLHF
v_call: TRBV25-1; j_call: TRBJ1-4; clone_size: -; d_call: -; cdr3_length: 18; cdr3_nt: TGTGCCAGCAGTGAAATTGGGCAGGGGCGCGGGACTAATGAAAAACTGTTTTTT; cdr3_aa: CASSEIGQGRGTNEKLFF
v_call: TRBV5-1; j_call: TRBJ2-5; clone_size: -; d_call: -; cdr3_length: 15; cdr3_nt: TGCGCCAGCAGCTACAAAACGAAGGGTGGGGAGACCCAGTACTTC; cdr3_aa: CASSYKTKGGETQYF
v_call: TRBV6-4; j_call: TRBJ2-4; clone_size: once; d_call: -; cdr3_length: 13; cdr3_nt: TGTGCCAGCCGGGACTCTAGGCCGAGAGAGCAGTACTTC; cdr3_aa: CASRDSRPREQYF
v_call: TRBV20-1; j_call: TRBJ2-5; clone_size: many; d_call: TRBD2; cdr3_length: 16; cdr3_nt: TGCAGTGCTAGGGGGACTAGCGGGAGGGCCGGAGAGACCCAGTACTTC; cdr3_aa: CSARGTSGRAGETQYF
v_call: TRBV7-2; j_call: TRBJ2-2; clone_size: few; d_call: TRBD2; cdr3_length: 16; cdr3_nt: TGTGCCAGCAGCCTGACTAGCGGGTCGAACACCGGGGAGCTGTTTTTT; cdr3_aa: CASSLTSGSNTGELFF
v_call: TRBV12-3/TRBV12-4; j_call: TRBJ2-5; clone_size: -; d_call: -; cdr3_length: 15; cdr3_nt: TGTGCCAGCAGCCCGGGAAGGCGGGTGGGAGAGACCCAGTACTTC; cdr3_aa: CASSPGRRVGETQYF
v_call: TRBV7-2; j_call: TRBJ2-3; clone_size: once; d_call: -; cdr3_length: 15; cdr3_nt: TGTGCCAGCAACTTAGTAGGCCCGGCCGCAGATACGCAGTATTTT; cdr3_aa: CASNLVGPAADTQYF
v_call: TRBV6-5; j_call: TRBJ1-2; clone_size: few; d_call: TRBD1; cdr3_length: 14; cdr3_nt: TGTGCCAGCACTCCCGGGACAGGGAACTATGGCTACACCTTC; cdr3_aa: CASTPGTGNYGYTF
v_call: TRBV5-1; j_call: TRBJ2-5; clone_size: few; d_call: TRBD1; cdr3_length: 14; cdr3_nt: TGCGCCAGCAGCTCGACAGGGTTTCAAGAGACCCAGTACTTC; cdr3_aa: CASSSTGFQETQYF
v_call: TRBV12-3/TRBV12-4; j_call: TRBJ1-2; clone_size: -; d_call: TRBD1; cdr3_length: 15; cdr3_nt: TGTGCCAGCAGCCGCCTCAGGGGGCGGAACTATGGCTACACCTTC; cdr3_aa: CASSRLRGRNYGYTF
v_call: TRBV28; j_call: TRBJ2-7; clone_size: -; d_call: -; cdr3_length: 13; cdr3_nt: TGTGCCAGCAGGGAGGGGGCCAGCTACGAGCAGTACTTC; cdr3_aa: CASREGASYEQYF
v_call: TRBV5-6; j_call: TRBJ2-3; clone_size: few; d_call: -; cdr3_length: 14; cdr3_nt: TGTGCCAGCAGCTTTGGATATAGCACAGATACGCAGTATTTT; cdr3_aa: CASSFGYSTDTQYF
v_call: TRBV27; j_call: TRBJ2-7; clone_size: many; d_call: TRBD2; cdr3_length: 15; cdr3_nt: TGTGCCAGCACCCCGACTAGCGGGAGCTCCTACGAGCAGTACTTC; cdr3_aa: CASTPTSGSSYEQYF
v_call: TRBV7-2; j_call: TRBJ2-1; clone_size: many; d_call: TRBD2; cdr3_length: 16; cdr3_nt: TGTGCCAGCAGTATTATCGCTAGCGGGGGATACAATGAGCAGTTCTTC; cdr3_aa: CASSIIASGGYNEQFF
v_call: TRBV6-2/TRBV6-3; j_call: TRBJ2-1; clone_size: few; d_call: -; cdr3_length: 15; cdr3_nt: TGTGCCAGCTTTCATCCGGAGCAGACCTACAATGAGCAGTTCTTC; cdr3_aa: CASFHPEQTYNEQFF
v_call: TRBV7-9; j_call: TRBJ1-6; clone_size: -; d_call: -; cdr3_length: 14; cdr3_nt: TGTGCCAGCAGCTTAGGAAACTGGAATTCACCCCTCCACTTT; cdr3_aa: CASSLGNWNSPLHF
v_call: TRBV20-1; j_call: TRBJ1-2; clone_size: few; d_call: -; cdr3_length: 14; cdr3_nt: TGCAGTGCTAGCGAGGGATCCGCTAACTATGGCTACACCTTC; cdr3_aa: CSASEGSANYGYTF
v_call: TRBV20-1; j_call: TRBJ2-7; clone_size: -; d_call: -; cdr3_length: 15; cdr3_nt: TGCAGTGCTAGAGATCCGACGGGGCTCTCCTACGAGCAGTACTTC; cdr3_aa: CSARDPTGLSYEQYF
v_call: TRBV6-1; j_call: TRBJ2-3; clone_size: -; d_call: -; cdr3_length: 15; cdr3_nt: TGTGCCAGCGGGGAGGCCGGGGTCAATACAGATACGCAGTATTTT; cdr3_aa: CASGEAGVNTDTQYF
v_call: TRBV9; j_call: TRBJ2-5; clone_size: many; d_call: TRBD2; cdr3_length: 14; cdr3_nt: TGTGCCAGCAGCCTGGGGGGGATCCAAGAGACCCAGTACTTC; cdr3_aa: CASSLGGIQETQYF